This T cell receptor beta chain derives from a study of naive and memory T cell subsets. CDR3 length: 14 residues. V lost 3 bases, J lost 9 bases, and 15 bases lay in between. CDR1 and CDR2 from the germline V gene are KGHSH and LQKENI. Both TRBC1 and TRBC2 were covered by a beta constant-region primer of two equimolar oligonucleotides. Each CDR3 protein gets one entry after TCRdb re-called the UMI-ligation and nested PCR reads with MiXCR. Of 70,000 to 95,000 distinct CDR3 sequences in the sample, around 6.5% are singletons; the top ten hold 1.6%. The source of this sequence is a human donor in good health. The chain recombines TRBV18 with TRBJ2-1, with D perhaps being TRBD1 or TRBD2 (7 bases each). The specimen was central memory CD4+ T cells from blood. The CDR3 spells CASSPQGGQVEQFF. The DNA of the CDR3 is TGTGCCAGCTCACCCCAGGGGGGGCAGGTTGAGCAGTTCTTC.